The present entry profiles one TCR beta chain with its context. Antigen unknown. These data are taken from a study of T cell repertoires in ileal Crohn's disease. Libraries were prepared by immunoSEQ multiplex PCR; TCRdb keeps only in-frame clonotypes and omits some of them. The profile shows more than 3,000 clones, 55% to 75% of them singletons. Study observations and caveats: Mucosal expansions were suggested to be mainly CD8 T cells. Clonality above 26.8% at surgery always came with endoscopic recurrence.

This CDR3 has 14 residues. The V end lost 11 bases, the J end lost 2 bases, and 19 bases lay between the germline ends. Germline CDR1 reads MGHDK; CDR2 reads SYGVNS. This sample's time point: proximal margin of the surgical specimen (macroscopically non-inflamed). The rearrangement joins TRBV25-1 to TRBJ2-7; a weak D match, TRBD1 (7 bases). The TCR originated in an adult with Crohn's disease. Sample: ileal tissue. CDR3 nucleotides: TGTGCCCCCCAGGGGGGACAGCGGGCCTACGAGCAGTACTTC. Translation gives CAPQGGQRAYEQYF.